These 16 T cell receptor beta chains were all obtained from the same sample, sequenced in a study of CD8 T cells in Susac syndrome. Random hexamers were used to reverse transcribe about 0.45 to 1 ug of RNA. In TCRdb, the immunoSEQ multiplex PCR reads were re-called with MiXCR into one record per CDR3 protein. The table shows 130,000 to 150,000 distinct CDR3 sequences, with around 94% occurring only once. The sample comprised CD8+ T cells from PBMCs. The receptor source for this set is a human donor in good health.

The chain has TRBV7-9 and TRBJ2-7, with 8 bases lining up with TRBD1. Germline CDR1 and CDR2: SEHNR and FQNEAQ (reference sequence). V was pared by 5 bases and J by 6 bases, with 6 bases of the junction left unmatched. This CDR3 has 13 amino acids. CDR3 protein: CASSPRTGPEQYF. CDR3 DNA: TGTGCCAGCAGCCCGCGGACAGGGCCCGAGCAGTACTTC.

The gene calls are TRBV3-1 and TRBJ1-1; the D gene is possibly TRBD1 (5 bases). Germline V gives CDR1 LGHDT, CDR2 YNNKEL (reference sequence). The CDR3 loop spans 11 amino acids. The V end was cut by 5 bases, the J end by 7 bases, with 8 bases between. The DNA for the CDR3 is TGTGCCAGCAGCGGGGACGTTGAAGCTTTCTTT. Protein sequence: CASSGDVEAFF.

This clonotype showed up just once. For the CDR3, the DNA is TGCGCCAGCAGCCCTGACGAGGGAAATGAGCAGTTCTTC. Its protein product is CASSPDEGNEQFF. This sequence joins TRBV4-3 and TRBJ2-1; D is possibly TRBD2 (5 bases). V was shortened by 4 bases and J by 7 bases, with 11 bases between the two germline ends. Per the germline V gene, CDR1 is LGHNA and CDR2 is YSLEER. The CDR3 totals 13 residues.

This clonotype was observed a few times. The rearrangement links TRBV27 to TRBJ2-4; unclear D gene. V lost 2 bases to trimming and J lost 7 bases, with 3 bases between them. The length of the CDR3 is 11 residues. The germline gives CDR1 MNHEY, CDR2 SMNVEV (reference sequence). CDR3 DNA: TGTGCCAGCAGTTTAGGGAACATTCAGTACTTC. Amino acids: CASSLGNIQYF.

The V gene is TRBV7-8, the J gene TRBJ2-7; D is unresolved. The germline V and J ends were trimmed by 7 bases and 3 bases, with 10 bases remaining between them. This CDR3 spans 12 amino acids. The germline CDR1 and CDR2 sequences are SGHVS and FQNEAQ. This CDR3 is CASKGPGYEQYF. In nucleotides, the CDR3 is TGTGCCAGCAAAGGCCCCGGCTACGAGCAGTACTTC.

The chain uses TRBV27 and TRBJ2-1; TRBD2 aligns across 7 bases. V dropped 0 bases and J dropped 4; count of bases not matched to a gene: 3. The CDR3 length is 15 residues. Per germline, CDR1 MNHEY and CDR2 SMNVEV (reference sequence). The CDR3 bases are TGTGCCAGCAGTTTATCGGCTAGCGGTTACAATGAGCAGTTCTTC. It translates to CASSLSASGYNEQFF.

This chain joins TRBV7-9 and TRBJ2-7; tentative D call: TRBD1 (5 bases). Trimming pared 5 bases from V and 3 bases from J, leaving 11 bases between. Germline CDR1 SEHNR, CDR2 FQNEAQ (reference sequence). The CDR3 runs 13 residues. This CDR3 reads CASSGAQGYEQYF. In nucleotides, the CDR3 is TGTGCCAGCAGCGGAGCCCAGGGCTACGAGCAGTACTTC.

Written as DNA, the CDR3 is TGCAGTGCTAGTCTCGGTAGCGGGAGGCCGAATCCCTACGAGCAGTACTTC. Translation: CSASLGSGRPNPYEQYF. The rearrangement uses TRBV20-1 and TRBJ2-7; 10 nucleotides agree with TRBD2. The germline CDR1 and CDR2 sequences are DFQATT and SNEGSKA (reference sequence). V was clipped by 3 bases and J by 2 bases; unmatched bases: 13. This CDR3 comprises 17 residues.

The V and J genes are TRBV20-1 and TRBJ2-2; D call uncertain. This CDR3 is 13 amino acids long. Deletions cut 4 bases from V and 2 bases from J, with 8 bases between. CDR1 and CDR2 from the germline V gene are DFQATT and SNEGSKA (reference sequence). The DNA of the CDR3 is TGCAGTGCTACAAAAACAAACACCGGGGAGCTGTTTTTT. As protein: CSATKTNTGELFF.

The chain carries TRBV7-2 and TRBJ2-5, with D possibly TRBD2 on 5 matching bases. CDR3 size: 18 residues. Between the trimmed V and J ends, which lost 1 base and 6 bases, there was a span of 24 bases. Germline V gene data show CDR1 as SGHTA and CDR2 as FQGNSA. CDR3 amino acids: CASSLEPHSVANRKTQYF. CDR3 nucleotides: TGTGCCAGCAGCTTAGAGCCCCATTCGGTAGCGAACCGGAAGACCCAGTACTTC.

The CDR3 loop is CATSTSRGYKETQYF. CDR3 DNA sequence: TGTGCCACCAGCACCAGTCGAGGTTACAAAGAGACCCAGTACTTC. The V gene is TRBV15, the J gene TRBJ2-5; D call uncertain. Germline V CDR1 and CDR2: LNHNV, YYDKDF (reference sequence). Between the trimmed V and J ends, which lost 4 bases and 3 bases, there was a span of 15 bases. This CDR3 has 15 amino acids.

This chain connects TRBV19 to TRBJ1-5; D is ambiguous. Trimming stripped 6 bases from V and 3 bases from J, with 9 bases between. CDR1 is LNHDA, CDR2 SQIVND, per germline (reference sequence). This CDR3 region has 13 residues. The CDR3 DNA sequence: TGTGCCAGTAGACGACACAACAATCAGCCCCAGCATTTT. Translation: CASRRHNNQPQHF.

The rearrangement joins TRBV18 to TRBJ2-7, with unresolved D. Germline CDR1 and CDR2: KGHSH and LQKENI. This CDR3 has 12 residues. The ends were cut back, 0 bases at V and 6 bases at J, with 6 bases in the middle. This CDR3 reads CASSPPFSEQYF. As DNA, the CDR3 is TGTGCCAGCTCACCACCTTTTTCCGAGCAGTACTTC.

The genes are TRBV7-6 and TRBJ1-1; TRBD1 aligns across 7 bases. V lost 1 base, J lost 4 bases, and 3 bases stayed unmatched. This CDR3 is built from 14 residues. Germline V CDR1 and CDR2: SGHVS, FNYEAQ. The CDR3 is CASSLVEGATEAFF. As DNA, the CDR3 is TGTGCCAGCAGCTTAGTTGAGGGGGCCACTGAAGCTTTCTTT.

The CDR3 region has the DNA TGTGCCAGCAGCCAAGTAGCGGGAGAGGTAGGACAGTTCTTC. It encodes CASSQVAGEVGQFF. V gene TRBV14 combines with J gene TRBJ2-1; 9 nucleotides match TRBD2. The CDR3 runs 14 residues. The junction had 8 bases not matched to a gene; V was cut back by 1 base and J by 13 bases. Germline V gives CDR1 SGHDN, CDR2 FVKESK.

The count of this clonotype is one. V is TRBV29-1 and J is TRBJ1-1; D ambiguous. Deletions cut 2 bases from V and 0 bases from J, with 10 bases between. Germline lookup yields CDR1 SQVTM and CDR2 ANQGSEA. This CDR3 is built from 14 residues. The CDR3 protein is CSVELAGMNTEAFF. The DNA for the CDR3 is TGCAGCGTTGAACTTGCAGGCATGAACACTGAAGCTTTCTTT.